The TCR beta chain under discussion was sequenced for a study of T cell responses to AZD1222 COVID-19 vaccine. Remarks on this clone: Its antigen is not identified.

TCRdb keeps only in-frame clones here, not all; method: immunoSEQ multiplex PCR. This repertoire shows roughly 150,000 clones, just over 90% found once; its top ten account for roughly 1.3%. The CDR3 contains 16 residues. Germline loops: CDR1 LGHNA, CDR2 YSLEER. The V end lost 4 bases, the J end lost 5 bases, and 15 bases lay between the germline ends. The study's findings and limits: It should be noted that donors were predominantly white British and more often female, and clonal diversity was possibly underestimated. Vaccination with two AZD1222 doses was followed by a rise in Spike-specific TCR breadth and depth. CD4 TCRs linked to vaccination spanned spike, dominating at 160-218 and 743-854.

The rearrangement links TRBV4-3 to TRBJ1-6; possibly TRBD1 for D (5 bases). Sequenced here: peripheral blood, sampled 28 days after the second AZD1222 dose. This sequence was found in an adult who received the AZD1222 COVID-19 vaccine. CDR3: CASSPTVGADNSPLHF. CDR3 nucleotide sequence: TGCGCCAGCAGCCCGACCGTAGGGGCAGATAATTCACCCCTCCACTTT.